This T cell receptor beta chain originates from a study of OX40 agonist ivuxolimab in advanced cancers. Overall study: With a range of roughly 20 to 80, age averaged 60 years, and more than 75% were male.

A word on this clone: Its antigen remains unknown.

V shed 5 bases and J shed 8 bases, with 13 bases lying between them. Germline assignment: CDR1 SEHNR and CDR2 FQNEAQ (reference sequence). This CDR3 is built from 13 residues. Using immunoSEQ multiplex PCR, the repertoire was profiled, and TCRdb retains in-frame clones only, with some absent. The profile shows around 40,000 clones, 80% to 90% of them singletons. Findings and limits, study-wide: More expanded clones were seen, on average, in CD8+ T cells than in CD4+.

The chain joins TRBV7-9 to TRBJ2-1; D not certain. The sequences come from CD4+ or CD8+ T cells sorted from blood, collected in a trial of the OX40 agonist ivuxolimab. The sequence was collected from an adult with an advanced solid tumor such as melanoma, head and neck, liver or kidney cancer. The CDR3 DNA is TGTGCCAGCAGCCCAAAGTCTCAGGATGAGCAGTTCTTC. Residues: CASSPKSQDEQFF.